The clone carrying this TCR beta chain was seen at least ten times. Antigen unknown. The V end was cut by 0 bases, the J end by 1 base, with 7 bases between. The germline gives CDR1 SGDLS, CDR2 YYNGEE. This CDR3 is built from 14 residues. This record belongs to a study of T cells in Graves' hyperthyroidism and ophthalmopathy. The study, taken as a whole, reports: Most thyroid clonotypes that were expanded above 0.001 also turned up in blood.

TCR beta CDR3 regions were amplified from RNA. HTBI primers were employed in a first-round RT-PCR of the TCR CDR3. TCRdb called the multiplex PCR reads again in MiXCR, with one record for every CDR3 protein. The sample holds roughly 420,000 distinct CDR3 sequences, around 13% seen once. The clonotype comes from a woman between 18 and 29 years old with Graves' hyperthyroidism. The chain uses TRBV9 and TRBJ1-1; D call uncertain. Sequenced: blood. CDR3: CASSVEVENTEAFF. For the CDR3, the DNA is TGTGCCAGCAGCGTAGAGGTGGAGAACACTGAAGCTTTCTTT. Together with reference TRBV9 and TRBJ1-1, the CDR3 gives the full variable domain: DSGVTQTPKHLITATGQRVTLRCSPRSGDLSVYWYQQSLDQGLQFLIQYYNGEERAKGNILERFSAQQFPDLHSELNLSSLELGDSALYFCASSVEVENTEAFFGQGTRLTVV.